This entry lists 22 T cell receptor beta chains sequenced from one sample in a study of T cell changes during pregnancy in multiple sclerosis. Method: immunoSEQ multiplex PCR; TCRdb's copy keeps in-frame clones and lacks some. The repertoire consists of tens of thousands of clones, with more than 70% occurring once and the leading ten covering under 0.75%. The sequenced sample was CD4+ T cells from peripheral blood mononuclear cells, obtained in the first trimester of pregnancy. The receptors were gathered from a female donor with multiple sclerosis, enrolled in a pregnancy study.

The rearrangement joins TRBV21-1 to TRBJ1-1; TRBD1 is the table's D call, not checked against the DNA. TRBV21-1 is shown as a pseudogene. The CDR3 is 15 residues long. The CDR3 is CASSRRQGYTGRAFF. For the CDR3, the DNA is TGTGCCAGCAGCCGCCGACAGGGCTATACAGGACGAGCTTTCTTT.

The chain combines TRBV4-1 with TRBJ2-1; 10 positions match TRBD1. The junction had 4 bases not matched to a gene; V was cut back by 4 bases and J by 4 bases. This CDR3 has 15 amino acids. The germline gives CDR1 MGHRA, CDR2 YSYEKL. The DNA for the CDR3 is TGCGCCAGCAGCCCGTGGGACAGGGGATACAATGAGCAGTTCTTC. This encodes CASSPWDRGYNEQFF.

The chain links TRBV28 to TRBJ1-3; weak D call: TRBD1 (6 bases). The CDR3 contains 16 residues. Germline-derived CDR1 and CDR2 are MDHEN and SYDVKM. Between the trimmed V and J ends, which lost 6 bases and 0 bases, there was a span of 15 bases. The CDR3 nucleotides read TGTGCCAGCAGCAGACTCCCAGGGGACTCTGGAAACACCATATATTTT. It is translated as CASSRLPGDSGNTIYF.

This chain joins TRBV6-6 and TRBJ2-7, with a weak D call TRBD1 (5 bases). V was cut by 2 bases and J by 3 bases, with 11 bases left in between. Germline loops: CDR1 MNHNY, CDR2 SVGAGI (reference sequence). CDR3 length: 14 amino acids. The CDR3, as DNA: TGTGCCAGCAGTTACGGAACAGGCAACTACGAGCAGTACTTC. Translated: CASSYGTGNYEQYF.

The CDR3, as DNA: TGTGCCAGTAGTAGCGGGACAGCTGCAACTAATGAAAAACTGTTTTTT. This codes for CASSSGTAATNEKLFF. The chain uses TRBV19 and TRBJ1-4; 7 bases agree with TRBD1. This CDR3 comprises 16 residues. With 4 bases clipped from V and 0 bases from J, the junction kept 5 bases outside the gene matches. Germline assignment: CDR1 LNHDA and CDR2 SQIVND (reference sequence).

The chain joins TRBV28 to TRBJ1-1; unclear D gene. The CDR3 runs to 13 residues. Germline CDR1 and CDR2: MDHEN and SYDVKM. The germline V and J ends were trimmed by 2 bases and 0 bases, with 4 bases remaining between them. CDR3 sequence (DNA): TGTGCCAGCAGTTTACTCGTGAACACTGAAGCTTTCTTT. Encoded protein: CASSLLVNTEAFF.

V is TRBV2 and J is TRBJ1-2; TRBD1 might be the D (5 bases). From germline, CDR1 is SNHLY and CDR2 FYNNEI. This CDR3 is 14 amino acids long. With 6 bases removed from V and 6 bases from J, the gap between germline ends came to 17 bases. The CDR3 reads CASREEGPFDGYTF. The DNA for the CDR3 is TGTGCCAGCAGGGAGGAGGGACCTTTCGATGGCTACACCTTC. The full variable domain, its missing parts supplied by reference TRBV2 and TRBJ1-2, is EPEVTQTPSHQVTQMGQEVILRCVPISNHLYFYWYRQILGQKVEFLVSFYNNEISEKSEIFDDQFSVERPDGSNFTLKIRSTKLEDSAMYFCASREEGPFDGYTFGSGTRLTVV.

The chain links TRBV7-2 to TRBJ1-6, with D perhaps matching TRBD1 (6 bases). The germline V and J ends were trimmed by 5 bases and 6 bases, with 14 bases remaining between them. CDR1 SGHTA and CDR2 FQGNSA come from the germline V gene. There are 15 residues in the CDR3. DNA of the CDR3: TGTGCCAGCAGCCAGAGACAGGTTTCTAATTCACCCCTCCACTTT. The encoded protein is CASSQRQVSNSPLHF.

The CDR3 DNA reads as TGCGCCAGCAGCTTTGGGGGACAGGGTAACTATGGCTACACCTTC. Amino acid sequence: CASSFGGQGNYGYTF. The chain combines TRBV5-1 with TRBJ1-2; 9 bases fit TRBD1. Germline assignment: CDR1 SGHRS and CDR2 YFSETQ. The CDR3 has 15 residues. With V trimmed by 2 bases and J by 1 base, 3 bases remained unmatched.

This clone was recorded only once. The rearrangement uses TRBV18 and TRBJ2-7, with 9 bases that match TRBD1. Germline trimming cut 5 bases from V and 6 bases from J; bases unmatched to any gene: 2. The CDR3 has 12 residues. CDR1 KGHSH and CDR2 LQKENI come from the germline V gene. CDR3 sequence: CASSRTGVEQYF. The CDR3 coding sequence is TGTGCCAGCTCAAGGACAGGGGTCGAGCAGTACTTC.

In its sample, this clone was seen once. The CDR3 is CASSLPPNYTADGYTF. DNA for the CDR3: TGTGCCAGCAGTCTCCCCCCGAATTACACAGCCGATGGCTACACCTTC. The V and J genes are TRBV25-1 and TRBJ1-2; D is uncertain. With 5 bases removed from V and 6 bases from J, the gap between germline ends came to 22 bases. This CDR3 spans 16 amino acids. Per germline, CDR1 MGHDK and CDR2 SYGVNS.

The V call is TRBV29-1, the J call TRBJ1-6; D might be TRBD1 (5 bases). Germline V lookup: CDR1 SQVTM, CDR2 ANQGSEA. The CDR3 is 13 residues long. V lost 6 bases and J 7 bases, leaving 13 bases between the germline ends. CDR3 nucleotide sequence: TGCAGCGTAAAGACAGCGACGAATTCACCCCTCCACTTT. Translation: CSVKTATNSPLHF. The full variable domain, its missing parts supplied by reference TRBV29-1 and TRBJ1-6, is SAVISQKPSRDICQRGTSLTIQCQVDSQVTMMFWYRQQPGQSLTLIATANQGSEATYESGFVIDKFPISRPNLTFSTLTVSNMSPEDSSIYLCSVKTATNSPLHFGNGTRLTVT.

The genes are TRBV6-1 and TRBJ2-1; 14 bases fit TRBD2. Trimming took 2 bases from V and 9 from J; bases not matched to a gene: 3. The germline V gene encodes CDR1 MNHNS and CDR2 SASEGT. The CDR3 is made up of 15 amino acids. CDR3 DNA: TGTGCCAGCAGTGAAAGGACTAGCGGGAGGTCTGAGCAGTTCTTC. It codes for CASSERTSGRSEQFF.

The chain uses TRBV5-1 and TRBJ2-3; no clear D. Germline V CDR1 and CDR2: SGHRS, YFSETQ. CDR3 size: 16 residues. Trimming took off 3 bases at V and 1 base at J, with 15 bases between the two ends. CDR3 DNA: TGCGCCAGCAGCTACTCCGGCTTAGGAGGCACAGATACGCAGTATTTT. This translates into CASSYSGLGGTDTQYF.

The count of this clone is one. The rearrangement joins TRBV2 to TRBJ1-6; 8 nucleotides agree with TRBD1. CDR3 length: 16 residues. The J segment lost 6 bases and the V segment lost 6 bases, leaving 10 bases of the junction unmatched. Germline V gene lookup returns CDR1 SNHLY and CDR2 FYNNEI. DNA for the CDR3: TGTGCCAGCAGGGCCACCGACAGGGGAGCTAATTCACCCCTCCACTTT. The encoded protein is CASRATDRGANSPLHF.

CDR3: CATRPAGQKGYGYTF. CDR3 nucleotide sequence: TGTGCCACTCGCCCGGCCGGACAGAAGGGCTATGGCTACACCTTC. This sequence joins TRBV27 and TRBJ1-2; D might be TRBD1 (6 bases). Deletions cut 10 bases from V and 4 bases from J, with 22 bases between. This CDR3 has 15 amino acids. Germline lookup yields CDR1 MNHEY and CDR2 SMNVEV (reference sequence).

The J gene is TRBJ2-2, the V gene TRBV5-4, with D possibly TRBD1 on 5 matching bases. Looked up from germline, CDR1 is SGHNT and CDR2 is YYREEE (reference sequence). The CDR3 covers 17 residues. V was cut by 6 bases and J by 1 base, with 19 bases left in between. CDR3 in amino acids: CASTPGVRAGNTGELFF. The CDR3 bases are TGTGCCAGCACCCCTGGGGTCAGGGCTGGGAACACCGGGGAGCTGTTTTTT.

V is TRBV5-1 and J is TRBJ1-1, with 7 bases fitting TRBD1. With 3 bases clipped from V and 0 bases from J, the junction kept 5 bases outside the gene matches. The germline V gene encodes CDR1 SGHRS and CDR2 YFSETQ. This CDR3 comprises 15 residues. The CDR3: CASSSGQSMNTEAFF. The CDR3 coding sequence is TGCGCCAGCAGCTCGGGACAGTCAATGAACACTGAAGCTTTCTTT.

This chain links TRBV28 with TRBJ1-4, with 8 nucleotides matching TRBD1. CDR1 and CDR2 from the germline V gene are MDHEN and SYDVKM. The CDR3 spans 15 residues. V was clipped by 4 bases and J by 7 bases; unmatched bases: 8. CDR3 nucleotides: TGTGCCAGCAGTTACACTACAGGGGGGAGTGAAAAACTGTTTTTT. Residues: CASSYTTGGSEKLFF.

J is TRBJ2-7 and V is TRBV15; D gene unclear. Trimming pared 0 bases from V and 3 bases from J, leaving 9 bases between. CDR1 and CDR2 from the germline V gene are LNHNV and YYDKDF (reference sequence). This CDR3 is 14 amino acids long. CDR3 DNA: TGTGCCACCAGCAGAGATTTGGCAGTCTACGAGCAGTACTTC. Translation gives CATSRDLAVYEQYF. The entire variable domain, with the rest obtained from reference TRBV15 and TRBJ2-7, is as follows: DAMVIQNPRYQVTQFGKPVTLSCSQTLNHNVMYWYQQKSSQAPKLLFHYYDKDFNNEADTPDNFQSRRPNTSFCFLDIRSPGLGDTAMYLCATSRDLAVYEQYFGPGTRLTVT.

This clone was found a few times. The CDR3 loop is CASSLVPGDRYNSPLHF. The CDR3 DNA reads as TGTGCCAGCAGCTTAGTACCGGGGGATAGGTATAATTCACCCCTCCACTTT. V usage is TRBV7-8 and J usage is TRBJ1-6; tentatively, D is TRBD1 (5 bases). Between the trimmed V and J ends, which lost 1 base and 4 bases, there was a span of 14 bases. Germline-derived CDR1 and CDR2 are SGHVS and FQNEAQ. The length of the CDR3 is 17 residues.

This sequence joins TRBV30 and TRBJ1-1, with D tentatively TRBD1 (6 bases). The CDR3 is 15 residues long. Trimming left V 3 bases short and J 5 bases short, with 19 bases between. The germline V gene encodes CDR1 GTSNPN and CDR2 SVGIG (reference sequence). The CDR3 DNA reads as TGTGCCTGGAGACAGGGCGGACTCCCGGTTACTGAAGCTTTCTTT. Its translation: CAWRQGGLPVTEAFF.